Here is one T cell receptor beta chain with its context. Its specificity is unknown. This specimen belongs to a study of blood T cells in healthy people across ages. The germline V gene has CDR1 DFQATT and CDR2 SNEGSKA (reference sequence). This CDR3 has 15 residues. Caucasian individuals from Russia who were healthy and aged about 6 to 90 acted as donors. With each sample, at least 5 micrograms of total RNA were extracted. The study's findings and limits: Donor CMV status was unknown, possibly confounding expanded clonotype changes.

Together with a sample-barcoded 5' primer, a J-beta primer mix was included in a second PCR lasting about 6 to 11 cycles. TCRdb re-derived calls from the 5' RACE reads in MiXCR, one entry per CDR3 protein. The sample gives hundreds of thousands of distinct CDR3 sequences, roughly 32% of which show up once; just over 15% is in the top ten. The clonotype comes from an elderly woman in good health. The chain recombines TRBV20-1 with TRBJ2-7; the D gene is possibly TRBD1 (5 bases). The DNA end lines up better with TRBJ2-4; the J call may be wrong. Sequencing was done on a sample of blood. The CDR3 sequence is CSATQGDGAKNIQYF. Written as DNA, the CDR3 is TGCAGTGCTACCCAGGGTGATGGGGCCAAAAACATTCAGTACTTC.